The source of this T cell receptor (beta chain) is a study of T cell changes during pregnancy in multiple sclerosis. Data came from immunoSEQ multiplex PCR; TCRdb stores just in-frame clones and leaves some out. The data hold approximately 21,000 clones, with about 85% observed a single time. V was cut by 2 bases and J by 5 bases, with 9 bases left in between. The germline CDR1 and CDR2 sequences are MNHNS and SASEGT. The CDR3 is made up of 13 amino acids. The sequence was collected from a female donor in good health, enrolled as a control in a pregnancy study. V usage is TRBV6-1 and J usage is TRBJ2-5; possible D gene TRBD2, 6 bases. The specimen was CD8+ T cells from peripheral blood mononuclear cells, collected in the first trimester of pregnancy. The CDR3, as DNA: TGTGCCAGCAGTGAACGTCTAGCGGAGACCCAGTACTTC. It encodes CASSERLAETQYF.